Following are 24 T cell receptor beta chains from one sample sequenced in a study of blood T cell repertoires in COVID-19. TCRdb's copy holds only in-frame clones and misses some; the assay was immunoSEQ multiplex PCR. The sample lists over 120,000 clones, 81% occurring once. Material for sequencing was peripheral blood. These receptor sequences come from a human donor in a cohort sampled during active COVID-19.

The rearrangement uses TRBV24-1 and TRBJ2-1, with TRBD1 identical over 10 bases. The CDR3 contains 16 residues. Germline assignment: CDR1 KGHDR and CDR2 SFDVKD. V shed 4 bases and J 7 bases; nucleotides not matched to a gene: 9. As DNA, the CDR3 is TGTGCCACCAGTGACGTTGGACAGGGGGGAGGTAATGAGCAGTTCTTC. This gives the protein CATSDVGQGGGNEQFF.

The chain recombines TRBV6-5 with TRBJ2-3; weak D call: TRBD2 (6 bases). V lost 2 bases and J 6 bases, leaving 15 bases between the germline ends. There are 15 residues in the CDR3. CDR1 and CDR2 from the germline V gene are MNHEY and SVGAGI. CDR3 nucleotides: TGTGCCAGCAGTTACGTGGGCGGGGTTGGGGATACGCAGTATTTT. This translates into CASSYVGGVGDTQYF.

V gene TRBV7-9 combines with J gene TRBJ1-1, with TRBD1 identical over 8 bases. Trimming at V came to 5 bases and at J to 6 bases, leaving 8 bases not matched to a gene. Germline CDR1 SEHNR, CDR2 FQNEAQ (reference sequence). The CDR3 runs to 14 residues. CDR3 DNA sequence: TGTGCCAGCAGCCCCCAATCAGGGGGCTCTGAAGCTTTCTTT. The encoded protein is CASSPQSGGSEAFF. The full variable domain, with the rest looked up from reference TRBV7-9 and TRBJ1-1, is DTGVSQNPRHKITKRGQNVTFRCDPISEHNRLYWYRQTLGQGPEFLTYFQNEAQLEKSRLLSDRFSAERPKGSFSTLEIQRTEQGDSAMYLCASSPQSGGSEAFFGQGTRLTVV.

This sequence joins TRBV29-1 and TRBJ2-5; TRBD1 might be the D (6 bases). The V end was cut by 4 bases, the J end by 3 bases, with 30 bases between. The length of the CDR3 is 19 residues. The germline V gene encodes CDR1 SQVTM and CDR2 ANQGSEA. The CDR3 here is CSVADSNAHIHDLKETQYF. CDR3 nucleotide sequence: TGCAGCGTTGCGGACAGCAACGCACATATACACGACCTTAAAGAGACCCAGTACTTC.

This chain links TRBV6-1 with TRBJ1-2; D gene ambiguous. Per the germline V gene, CDR1 is MNHNS and CDR2 is SASEGT. The CDR3 loop spans 12 amino acids. V lost 0 bases to trimming and J lost 5 bases, with 4 bases between them. CDR3 nucleotide sequence: TGTGCCAGCAGTGAAGCGACTTATGGCTACACCTTC. This encodes CASSEATYGYTF.

This chain connects TRBV5-6 to TRBJ2-6; possibly TRBD1 for D (5 bases). Germline CDR1 reads SGHDT; CDR2 reads YYEEEE. Trimming stripped 4 bases from V and 1 base from J, with 12 bases between. This CDR3 is built from 16 residues. As DNA, the CDR3 is TGTGCCAGCAGCCGAAGGGGTAGTTCTGGGGCCAACGTCCTGACTTTC. It is translated as CASSRRGSSGANVLTF.

This clone was found once. The chain is built from TRBV6-2 or TRBV6-3 and TRBJ1-2; D not resolved. CDR3 size: 14 residues. CDR1 MNHEY and CDR2 SVGEGT come from the germline V gene. Deletions cut 2 bases from V and 8 bases from J, with 15 bases between. The CDR3 reads CASSYPSLEGGYTF. CDR3 DNA: TGTGCCAGCAGTTACCCCTCCCTGGAGGGCGGCTACACCTTC.

CDR3 protein: CASSPLAELAKNIQYF. The DNA for the CDR3 is TGTGCCAGCAGCCCCTTAGCGGAGCTAGCCAAAAACATTCAGTACTTC. This chain connects TRBV4-2 to TRBJ2-4; D might be TRBD2 (6 bases). The germline V gene has CDR1 LGHNA and CDR2 YNFKEQ. The CDR3 contains 16 residues. Trimming left V 4 bases short and J 0 bases short, with 13 bases between.

The chain employs TRBV19 and TRBJ1-2, with a weak D call TRBD1 (5 bases). The CDR3 is 14 amino acids. Trimming pared 4 bases from V and 3 bases from J, leaving 12 bases between. From germline, CDR1 is LNHDA and CDR2 SQIVND (reference sequence). For the CDR3, the DNA is TGTGCCAGTAGTACGGAGACAGTCTACTATGGCTACACCTTC. Protein: CASSTETVYYGYTF.

This sequence joins TRBV20-1 and TRBJ2-1; D remains ambiguous. The CDR3 runs 11 residues. Trimming removed 3 bases at V and 9 bases at J, with 9 bases between. Per the germline V gene, CDR1 is DFQATT and CDR2 is SNEGSKA (reference sequence). The CDR3 is CSASGRSEQFF. The CDR3 DNA reads as TGCAGTGCTAGTGGGCGGAGTGAGCAGTTCTTC.

This clone came up once. The chain combines TRBV28 with TRBJ2-7; 9 positions match TRBD1. This CDR3 spans 15 amino acids. The germline V gene encodes CDR1 MDHEN and CDR2 SYDVKM. The J segment lost 3 bases and the V segment lost 4 bases, leaving 7 bases of the junction unmatched. CDR3 loop: CASSYYRGRYYEQYF. CDR3 in DNA: TGTGCCAGCAGTTACTACAGGGGGCGTTACTACGAGCAGTACTTC. The whole variable domain, filled in from reference TRBV28 and TRBJ2-7, reads DVKVTQSSRYLVKRTGEKVFLECVQDMDHENMFWYRQDPGLGLRLIYFSYDVKMKEKGDIPEGYSVSREKKERFSLILESASTNQTSMYLCASSYYRGRYYEQYFGPGTRLTVT.

The chain combines TRBV19 with TRBJ2-7; TRBD2 matches at 12 bases. Germline V gene sequence: CDR1 LNHDA, CDR2 SQIVND (reference sequence). The CDR3 is 15 amino acids. V was pared by 4 bases and J by 2 bases, with 3 bases of the junction left unmatched. The CDR3, as DNA: TGTGCCAGTAGTAACCTAGCGGGAGGGCCCTACGAGCAGTACTTC. Its translation: CASSNLAGGPYEQYF.

V usage is TRBV28 and J usage is TRBJ2-7; 7 bases are a match to TRBD1. V shed 7 bases, J shed 4 bases, and the junction held 10 bases outside the gene matches. The CDR3 extends over 14 amino acids. Per germline, CDR1 MDHEN and CDR2 SYDVKM. In nucleotides, the CDR3 is TGTGCCAGCACAACCAGACAGGGTGTATACGAGCAGTACTTC. Translation: CASTTRQGVYEQYF.

This chain uses TRBV15 with TRBJ1-2, with TRBD1 identical over 8 bases. The CDR3 covers 16 residues. J gave up 7 bases and V 0 bases, and 10 bases lay outside the gene matches. Germline V gene sequence: CDR1 LNHNV, CDR2 YYDKDF (reference sequence). The CDR3 sequence: CATSRDPGQGGIGYTF. The CDR3 region has the DNA TGTGCCACCAGCAGAGATCCCGGACAGGGAGGTATTGGCTACACCTTC.

The chain links TRBV5-6 to TRBJ2-7, with D possibly being TRBD1 (5 bases). CDR3 length: 17 amino acids. From germline, CDR1 is SGHDT and CDR2 YYEEEE. The ends were cut back, 0 bases at V and 1 base at J, with 17 bases in the middle. The CDR3 sequence is CASSLVSDRAGSYEQYF. CDR3 bases: TGTGCCAGCAGCTTGGTGTCTGACAGAGCCGGTTCCTACGAGCAGTACTTC.

The V call is TRBV18, the J call TRBJ2-7, with 14 bases fitting TRBD2. This CDR3 has 17 amino acids. Germline values: CDR1 KGHSH, CDR2 LQKENI. The ends lost 6 bases at V and 4 bases at J; junction bases unmatched: 11. This CDR3 is CASSPTGTSGRVYEQYF. The CDR3 nucleotides are TGTGCCAGCTCTCCCACCGGGACTAGCGGGAGAGTTTACGAGCAGTACTTC.

The rearrangement joins TRBV19 to TRBJ1-6; TRBD1 aligns across 8 bases. The V gene end was trimmed by 7 bases and the J gene end by 14 bases; junction bases not matched to a gene: 10. The CDR3 sequence is 13 residues long. Germline-derived CDR1 and CDR2 are LNHDA and SQIVND (reference sequence). In DNA form, the CDR3 reads TGTGCCAGTACCGACAGGGGCTTAATATCCCTCCACTTT. This gives the protein CASTDRGLISLHF.

The chain joins TRBV10-3 to TRBJ2-7; TRBD2 matches 10 bases. With 8 bases clipped from V and 6 bases from J, the junction kept 13 bases outside the gene matches. The CDR3 spans 15 residues. CDR1 is ENHRY, CDR2 SYGVKD, per germline. This CDR3 reads CAIGTKGLALGEQYF. CDR3 nucleotide sequence: TGTGCCATCGGCACCAAGGGACTAGCGCTGGGCGAGCAGTACTTC.

This clone was observed a handful of times. The chain has TRBV10-3 and TRBJ1-1; the match to TRBD1 covers 8 bases. This CDR3 is built from 13 residues. V lost 7 bases to trimming and J lost 5 bases; unmatched junction nucleotides: 6. Germline values: CDR1 ENHRY, CDR2 SYGVKD. DNA for the CDR3: TGTGCCATCAACGGACAGGGTGGGACTGAAGCTTTCTTT. It yields the protein CAINGQGGTEAFF.

The rearrangement uses TRBV11-2 and TRBJ2-7; 7 nucleotides match TRBD2. V lost 4 bases to trimming and J lost 2 bases; unmatched junction nucleotides: 11. Germline V gives CDR1 SGHAT, CDR2 FQNNGV. There are 16 residues in the CDR3. In DNA, the CDR3 is TGTGCCAGCAGCTCAACGGAGGGGAGGGGTCCCTACGAGCAGTACTTC. Translating it yields CASSSTEGRGPYEQYF.

V is TRBV4-3 and J is TRBJ2-3; perhaps TRBD2 as D (6 bases). The germline V and J ends were trimmed by 1 base and 2 bases, with 16 bases remaining between them. The V gene's germline CDR1 is LGHNA and CDR2 YSLEER. The CDR3 is 17 residues long. The CDR3 spells CASSQVGGAANTDTQYF. CDR3 coding DNA: TGCGCCAGCAGCCAAGTCGGAGGGGCAGCGAACACAGATACGCAGTATTTT.

This rearrangement joins TRBV19 to TRBJ2-2; the match to TRBD1 covers 8 bases. This CDR3 comprises 16 residues. CDR1 is LNHDA, CDR2 SQIVND, per germline (reference sequence). V trimming: 5 bases; J trimming: 3 bases; junction bases outside the gene matches: 8. CDR3 nucleotide sequence: TGTGCCAGTAGTTTGAGGGACAGGAAATACACCGGGGAGCTGTTTTTT. This codes for CASSLRDRKYTGELFF.

V and J are TRBV5-8 and TRBJ2-7; 7 nucleotides line up with TRBD2. V was clipped by 6 bases and J by 0 bases; unmatched bases: 15. CDR1 SGHTS and CDR2 YDEGEE come from the germline V gene. There are 17 residues in the CDR3. CDR3 DNA sequence: TGTGCCAGCAATGTCCTCAGTTTAGGCGGGAGCTCCTACGAGCAGTACTTC. This gives the protein CASNVLSLGGSSYEQYF.

Only a few counts were recorded for this clone. The CDR3 DNA sequence: TGTGCCAGCAGCTTCGAGGGAAGGACGCACAATGAGCAGTTCTTC. Protein sequence: CASSFEGRTHNEQFF. The chain uses TRBV5-6 and TRBJ2-1, with D tentatively TRBD2 (5 bases). V was clipped by 2 bases and J by 5 bases, with 14 bases between them. Germline V gene sequence: CDR1 SGHDT, CDR2 YYEEEE. The CDR3 extends over 15 amino acids.